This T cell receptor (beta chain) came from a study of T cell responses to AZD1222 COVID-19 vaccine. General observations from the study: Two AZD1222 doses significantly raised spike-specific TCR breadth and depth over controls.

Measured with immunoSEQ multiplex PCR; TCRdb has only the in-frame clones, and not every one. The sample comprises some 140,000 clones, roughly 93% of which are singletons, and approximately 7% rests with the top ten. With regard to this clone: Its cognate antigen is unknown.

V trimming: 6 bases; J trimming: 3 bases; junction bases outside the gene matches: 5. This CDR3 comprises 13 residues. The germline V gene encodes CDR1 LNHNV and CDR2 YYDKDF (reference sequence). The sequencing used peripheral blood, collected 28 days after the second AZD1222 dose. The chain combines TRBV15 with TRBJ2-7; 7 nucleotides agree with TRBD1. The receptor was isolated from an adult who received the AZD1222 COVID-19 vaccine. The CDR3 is CATRGQGVYEQYF. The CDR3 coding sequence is TGTGCCACCAGAGGGCAGGGGGTCTACGAGCAGTACTTC.